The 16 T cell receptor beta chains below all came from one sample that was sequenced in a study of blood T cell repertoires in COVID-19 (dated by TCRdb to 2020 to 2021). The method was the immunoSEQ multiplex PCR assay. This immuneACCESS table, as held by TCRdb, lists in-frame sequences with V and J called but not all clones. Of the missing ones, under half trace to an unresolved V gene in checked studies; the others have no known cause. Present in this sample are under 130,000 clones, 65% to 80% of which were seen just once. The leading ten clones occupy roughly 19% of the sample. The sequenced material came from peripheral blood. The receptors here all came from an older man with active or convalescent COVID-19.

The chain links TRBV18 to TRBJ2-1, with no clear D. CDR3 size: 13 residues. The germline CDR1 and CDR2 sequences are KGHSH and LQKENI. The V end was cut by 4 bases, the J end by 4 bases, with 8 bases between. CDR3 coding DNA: TGTGCCAGCTCACAACTCCCTTACAATGAGCAGTTCTTC. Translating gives CASSQLPYNEQFF.

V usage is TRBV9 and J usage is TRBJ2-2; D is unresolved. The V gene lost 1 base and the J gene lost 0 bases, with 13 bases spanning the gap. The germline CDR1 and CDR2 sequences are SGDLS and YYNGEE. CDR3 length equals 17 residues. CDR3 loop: CASSVHVISTNTGELFF. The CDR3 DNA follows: TGTGCCAGCAGCGTACACGTCATCTCTACGAACACCGGGGAGCTGTTTTTT.

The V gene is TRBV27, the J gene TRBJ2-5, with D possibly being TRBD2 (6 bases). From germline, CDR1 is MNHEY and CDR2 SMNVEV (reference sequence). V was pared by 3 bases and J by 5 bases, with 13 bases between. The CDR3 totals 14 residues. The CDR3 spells CASSLVGSKETQYF. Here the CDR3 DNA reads TGTGCCAGCAGTTTGGTCGGGAGTAAGGAGACCCAGTACTTC.

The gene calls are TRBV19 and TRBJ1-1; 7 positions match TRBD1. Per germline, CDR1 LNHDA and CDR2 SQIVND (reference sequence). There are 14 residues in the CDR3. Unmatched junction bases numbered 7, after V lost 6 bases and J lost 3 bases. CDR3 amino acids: CASRHRGWDTEAFF. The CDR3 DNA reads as TGTGCCAGTAGACACAGGGGATGGGACACTGAAGCTTTCTTT. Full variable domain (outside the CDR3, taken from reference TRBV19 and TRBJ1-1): DGGITQSPKYLFRKEGQNVTLSCEQNLNHDAMYWYRQDPGQGLRLIYYSQIVNDFQKGDIAEGYSVSREKKESFPLTVTSAQKNPTAFYLCASRHRGWDTEAFFGQGTRLTVV.

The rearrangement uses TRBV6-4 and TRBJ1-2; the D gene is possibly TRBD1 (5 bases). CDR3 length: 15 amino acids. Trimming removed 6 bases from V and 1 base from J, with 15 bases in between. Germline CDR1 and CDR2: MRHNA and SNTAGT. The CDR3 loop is CASSPGGTDNYGYTF. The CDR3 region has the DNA TGTGCCAGCAGCCCGGGAGGGACGGATAACTATGGCTACACCTTC.

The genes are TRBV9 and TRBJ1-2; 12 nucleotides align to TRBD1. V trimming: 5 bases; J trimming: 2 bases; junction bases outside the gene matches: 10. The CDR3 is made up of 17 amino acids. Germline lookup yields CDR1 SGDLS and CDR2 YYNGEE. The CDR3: CASRTGQGATSNYGYTF. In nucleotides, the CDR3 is TGTGCCAGCAGGACGGGACAGGGGGCGACCTCAAACTATGGCTACACCTTC.

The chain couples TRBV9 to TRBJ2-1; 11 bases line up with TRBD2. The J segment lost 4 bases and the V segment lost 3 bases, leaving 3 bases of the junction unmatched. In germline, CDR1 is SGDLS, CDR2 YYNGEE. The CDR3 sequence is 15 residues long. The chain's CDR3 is CASSDSGGAYNEQFF. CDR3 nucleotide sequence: TGTGCCAGCAGCGATAGCGGGGGGGCATACAATGAGCAGTTCTTC.

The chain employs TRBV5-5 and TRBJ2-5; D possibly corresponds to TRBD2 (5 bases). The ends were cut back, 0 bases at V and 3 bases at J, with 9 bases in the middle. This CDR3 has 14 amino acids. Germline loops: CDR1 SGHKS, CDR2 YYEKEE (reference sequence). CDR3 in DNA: TGTGCCAGCAGCTTGGCGGGATCAAAAGAGACCCAGTACTTC. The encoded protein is CASSLAGSKETQYF.

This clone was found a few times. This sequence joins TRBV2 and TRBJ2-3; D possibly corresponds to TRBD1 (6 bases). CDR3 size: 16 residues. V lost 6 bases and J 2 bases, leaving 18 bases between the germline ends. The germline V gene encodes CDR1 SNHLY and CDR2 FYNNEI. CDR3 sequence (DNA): TGTGCCAGCAGGGATGGGACACAGGTAATCACAGATACGCAGTATTTT. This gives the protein CASRDGTQVITDTQYF.

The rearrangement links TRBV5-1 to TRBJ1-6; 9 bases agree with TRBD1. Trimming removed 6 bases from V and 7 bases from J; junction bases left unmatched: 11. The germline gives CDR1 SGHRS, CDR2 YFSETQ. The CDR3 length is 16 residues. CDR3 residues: CASTFGTGRSNSPLHF. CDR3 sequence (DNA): TGCGCCAGCACCTTCGGGACAGGGAGGTCCAATTCACCCCTCCACTTT.

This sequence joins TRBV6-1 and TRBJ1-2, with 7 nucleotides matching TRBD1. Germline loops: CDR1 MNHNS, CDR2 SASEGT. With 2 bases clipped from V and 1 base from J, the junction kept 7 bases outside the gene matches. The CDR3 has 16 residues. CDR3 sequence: CASSESAGGFNYGYTF. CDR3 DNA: TGTGCCAGCAGTGAATCGGCAGGGGGGTTTAACTATGGCTACACCTTC.

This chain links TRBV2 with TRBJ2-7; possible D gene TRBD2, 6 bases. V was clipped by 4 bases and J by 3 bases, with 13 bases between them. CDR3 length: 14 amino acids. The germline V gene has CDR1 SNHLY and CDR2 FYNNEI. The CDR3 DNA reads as TGTGCCAGCAGTGGTCTAGCGTTCGACTACGAGCAGTACTTC. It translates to CASSGLAFDYEQYF.

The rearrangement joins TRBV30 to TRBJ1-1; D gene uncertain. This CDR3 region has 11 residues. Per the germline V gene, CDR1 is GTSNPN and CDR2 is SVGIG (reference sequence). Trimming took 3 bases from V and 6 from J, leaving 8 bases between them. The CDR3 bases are TGTGCCTGGAGCCATACAGCTGAAGCTTTCTTT. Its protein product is CAWSHTAEAFF.

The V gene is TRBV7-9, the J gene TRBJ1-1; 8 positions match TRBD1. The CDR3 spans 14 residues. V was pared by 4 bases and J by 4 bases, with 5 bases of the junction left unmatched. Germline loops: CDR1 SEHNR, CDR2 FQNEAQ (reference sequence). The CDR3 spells CASSSTGGFTEAFF. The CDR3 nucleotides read TGTGCCAGCAGCTCTACAGGGGGGTTCACTGAAGCTTTCTTT.

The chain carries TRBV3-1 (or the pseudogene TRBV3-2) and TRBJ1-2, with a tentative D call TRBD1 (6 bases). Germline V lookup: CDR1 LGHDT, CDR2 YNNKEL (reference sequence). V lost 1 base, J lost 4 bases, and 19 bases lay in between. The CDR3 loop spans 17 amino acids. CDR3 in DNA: TGTGCCAGCAGCCAAGGGCGACGTTCAGGGGTCGCCTATGGCTACACCTTC. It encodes CASSQGRRSGVAYGYTF.

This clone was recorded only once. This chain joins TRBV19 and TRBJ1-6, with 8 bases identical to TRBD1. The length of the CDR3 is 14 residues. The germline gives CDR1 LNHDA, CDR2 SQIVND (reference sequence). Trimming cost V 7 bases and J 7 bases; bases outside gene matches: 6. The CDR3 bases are TGTGCCAGTACAGAGGACAGGGTCAATTCACCCCTCCACTTT. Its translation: CASTEDRVNSPLHF.